This T cell receptor (beta chain) was recovered during a study of read filtering for tumor transcriptome and immune sequencing. Study-level background: The cohort had some 17 men and approximately 13 women aged about 45 to 80, mean roughly 66 years. Revised staging placed 8 patients in R-ISS I, about 17 in II, more than 5 in III. DNase treatment preceded whole-transcriptome library preparation.

In this sample, this clonotype turned up a few times. From approximately 430 ng of RNA, a library with molecular barcoded alpha/delta and beta/gamma adaptors was made. TCRdb analysed the reads with MiXCR anew, one entry per CDR3 protein. The sample lists 50,000 or so distinct CDR3 sequences; 12% were seen once. With 6 bases removed from V and 3 bases from J, the gap between germline ends came to 9 bases. This CDR3 spans 13 amino acids. The germline CDR1 and CDR2 sequences are MNHEY and SVGAGI. Sampling of bone marrow took place during active disease in every patient. The sequencing input was a population of CD138-negative cells sorted from bone marrow. This clonotype was obtained from a donor at least 40 years old with multiple myeloma. V is TRBV6-5 and J is TRBJ1-3; D is unclear. The CDR3 DNA reads TGTGCCAGCAGCCAAGGGCTTGGAAACACCATATATTTT. This encodes CASSQGLGNTIYF.